These 26 T cell receptor beta chains were all obtained from the same sample, sequenced in a study of blood T cell repertoires in COVID-19. Assay: immunoSEQ multiplex PCR; the TCRdb copy retains only in-frame clones and omits some. Among 55,000 to 70,000 clones listed, 88% were seen once. Material for sequencing was PBMCs or T cells enriched from blood (not recorded which). These receptors all come from a middle-aged woman who had recovered from COVID-19.

CDR3: CASSPPGGLGSNQPQHF. The CDR3 DNA sequence: TGTGCCAGCTCACCACCAGGAGGGTTGGGTAGCAATCAGCCCCAGCATTTT. V usage is TRBV18 and J usage is TRBJ1-5; D unclear. The CDR3 runs to 17 residues. CDR1 KGHSH and CDR2 LQKENI come from the germline V gene. The V and J ends lost 0 bases and 0 bases respectively, with 12 bases between them.

This chain joins TRBV2 and TRBJ2-3; 10 nucleotides align to TRBD1. J gave up 1 base and V 3 bases, and 1 base lay outside the gene matches. The CDR3 has 15 amino acids. Germline V gene data show CDR1 as SNHLY and CDR2 as FYNNEI. CDR3 in amino acids: CASSEGQGRTDTQYF. The DNA for the CDR3 is TGTGCCAGCAGTGAGGGACAGGGGCGCACAGATACGCAGTATTTT.

The chain uses TRBV6-5 and TRBJ1-6, with D possibly matching TRBD1 (5 bases). Trimming left V 2 bases short and J 0 bases short, with 5 bases between. The CDR3 length is 15 residues. Germline V gene lookup returns CDR1 MNHEY and CDR2 SVGAGI. The CDR3 DNA is TGTGCCAGCAGTTACCAGGGCTCCTATAATTCACCCCTCCACTTT. Amino acids: CASSYQGSYNSPLHF.

This chain uses TRBV6-5 with TRBJ2-7; D perhaps matches TRBD1 (6 bases). Germline loops: CDR1 MNHEY, CDR2 SVGAGI. Trimming stripped 8 bases from V and 4 bases from J, with 15 bases between. The CDR3 runs 13 residues. CDR3 coding DNA: TGTGCCAGCGGCGATTCAGGGGTGTACGAGCAGTACTTC. Translated, it gives CASGDSGVYEQYF.

J is TRBJ1-3 and V is TRBV11-3, with D possibly matching TRBD1 (6 bases). V was clipped by 5 bases and J by 3 bases, with 14 bases between them. The germline V gene has CDR1 SGHNT and CDR2 YENEEA. This CDR3 is built from 15 residues. The CDR3 DNA reads as TGTGCCAGCAGCCAAACAAGGGGGAGTGGAAACACCATATATTTT. Its translation is CASSQTRGSGNTIYF.

This chain connects TRBV3-1 (or the pseudogene TRBV3-2) to TRBJ1-2, with 8 bases identical to TRBD1. V was clipped by 4 bases and J by 8 bases; unmatched bases: 12. The CDR3 is 15 residues long. CDR1 and CDR2 (germline): LGHDT, YNNKEL (reference sequence). The CDR3 protein is CASSLKVGQGPGYTF. The CDR3 bases are TGTGCCAGCAGCCTTAAGGTTGGACAGGGCCCGGGCTACACCTTC.

The V gene is TRBV11-2, the J gene TRBJ2-7; a possible D gene is TRBD1 (6 bases). Per germline, CDR1 SGHAT and CDR2 FQNNGV. The CDR3 runs to 12 residues. The V end was cut by 1 base, the J end by 11 bases, with 12 bases between. The CDR3 nucleotides read TGTGCCAGCAGCTTAGGTACGGGACATAAGTACTTC. This sequence encodes CASSLGTGHKYF.

V is TRBV15 and J is TRBJ1-1; D uncertain. Germline V gives CDR1 LNHNV, CDR2 YYDKDF (reference sequence). Trimming pared 0 bases from V and 0 bases from J, leaving 17 bases between. This CDR3 spans 18 amino acids. The CDR3 protein is CATSRDYSADSMNTEAFF. CDR3 in DNA: TGTGCCACCAGCAGAGATTATTCAGCCGACTCGATGAACACTGAAGCTTTCTTT.

The chain uses TRBV29-1 and TRBJ1-1; D might be TRBD1 (6 bases). The CDR3 consists of 12 residues. V was trimmed by 6 bases and J by 4 bases, leaving 12 bases between them. Germline V gives CDR1 SQVTM, CDR2 ANQGSEA. The CDR3 is CSVHRDGTEAFF. The CDR3, as DNA: TGCAGCGTCCACAGGGATGGCACTGAAGCTTTCTTT.

CDR3 loop: CASSAYPGETQYF. In nucleotides, the CDR3 is TGTGCCAGCAGCGCCTACCCCGGAGAGACCCAGTACTTC. This rearrangement joins TRBV9 to TRBJ2-5; D ambiguous. The germline V gene encodes CDR1 SGDLS and CDR2 YYNGEE. The V end was cut by 3 bases, the J end by 4 bases, with 10 bases between. The CDR3 covers 13 residues.

The chain employs TRBV2 and TRBJ1-1; D ambiguous. The CDR3 loop spans 13 amino acids. Per germline, CDR1 SNHLY and CDR2 FYNNEI. The V end lost 4 bases, the J end lost 4 bases, and 10 bases lay between the germline ends. The CDR3 sequence: CASSGGRVTEAFF. CDR3 DNA: TGTGCCAGCAGTGGAGGGCGGGTCACTGAAGCTTTCTTT.

The chain carries TRBV27 and TRBJ2-7; 8 bases agree with TRBD2. Germline values: CDR1 MNHEY, CDR2 SMNVEV (reference sequence). The V gene end was trimmed by 4 bases and the J gene end by 3 bases; junction bases not matched to a gene: 8. CDR3 length: 15 residues. CDR3 region: CASSSLGGGLYEQYF. The CDR3 DNA is TGTGCCAGCAGTTCCCTCGGCGGGGGGCTCTACGAGCAGTACTTC.

The genes are TRBV2 and TRBJ2-3, with D possibly being TRBD1 (7 bases). Trimming took off 3 bases at V and 0 bases at J, with 16 bases between the two ends. In germline, CDR1 is SNHLY, CDR2 FYNNEI. The CDR3 length is 17 residues. The CDR3 spells CASSDDRVGLSTDTQYF. CDR3 nucleotide sequence: TGTGCCAGCAGTGATGACAGGGTGGGACTTAGCACAGATACGCAGTATTTT.

The V gene is TRBV5-1, the J gene TRBJ1-6; 8 nucleotides line up with TRBD1. Germline CDR1 SGHRS, CDR2 YFSETQ. V was pared by 4 bases and J by 8 bases, with 8 bases of the junction left unmatched. The CDR3 length is 15 residues. CDR3 sequence: CASSGTGTGDSPLHF. The CDR3 DNA follows: TGCGCCAGCAGCGGTACCGGGACAGGAGATTCACCCCTCCACTTT.

This chain connects TRBV5-4 to TRBJ2-7; perhaps TRBD1 as D (6 bases). The CDR3 has 13 amino acids. Germline lookup yields CDR1 SGHNT and CDR2 YYREEE (reference sequence). Trimming left V 2 bases short and J 2 bases short, with 8 bases between. CDR3 amino acids: CASSLSGAYEQYF. DNA for the CDR3: TGTGCCAGCAGCTTATCAGGGGCCTACGAGCAGTACTTC.

This clone has more than one count but fewer than ten. V gene TRBV11-3 combines with J gene TRBJ2-1; TRBD2 matches 7 bases. The CDR3 has 15 residues. V lost 5 bases, J lost 5 bases, and 9 bases stayed unmatched. The germline gives CDR1 SGHNT, CDR2 YENEEA. Written as DNA, the CDR3 is TGTGCCAGCAGCGATCGGTGGGGGGGAAACAATGAGCAGTTCTTC. Translating gives CASSDRWGGNNEQFF.

The table lists this clone with a count of one. This rearrangement joins TRBV19 to TRBJ1-6; 9 bases map to TRBD1. The CDR3 is 14 residues long. Trimming removed 3 bases from V and 10 bases from J; junction bases left unmatched: 4. Germline V gene lookup returns CDR1 LNHDA and CDR2 SQIVND (reference sequence). In DNA form, the CDR3 reads TGTGCCAGTAGTATGGGACAGGGTTTGTCACCCCTCCACTTT. This gives the protein CASSMGQGLSPLHF.

This clone has just a few counts. This chain uses TRBV27 with TRBJ2-7, with D possibly matching TRBD1 (6 bases). Germline CDR1 and CDR2: MNHEY and SMNVEV (reference sequence). Trimming stripped 5 bases from V and 5 bases from J, with 19 bases between. This CDR3 is built from 15 residues. CDR3 sequence reads: CASSGTIERIHEQYF. DNA of the CDR3: TGTGCCAGCAGTGGGACAATTGAGAGGATCCACGAGCAGTACTTC.

The chain joins TRBV25-1 to TRBJ1-1; D possibly corresponds to TRBD1 (5 bases). The CDR3 runs 15 residues. From germline, CDR1 is MGHDK and CDR2 SYGVNS. The ends were cut back, 1 base at V and 1 base at J, with 10 bases in the middle. In nucleotides, the CDR3 is TGTGCCAGCAGTGAATCTGGGGCGGCGAACACTGAAGCTTTCTTT. Protein sequence: CASSESGAANTEAFF.

This chain connects TRBV11-3 to TRBJ2-7, with 10 bases that match TRBD1. V shed 4 bases and J 6 bases; nucleotides not matched to a gene: 6. The CDR3 runs to 14 residues. The germline CDR1 and CDR2 sequences are SGHNT and YENEEA. DNA for the CDR3: TGTGCCAGCAGCTCGCAGACAGGGGGCGTCGAGCAGTACTTC. This translates into CASSSQTGGVEQYF.

This chain links TRBV19 with TRBJ1-5, with TRBD1 identical over 9 bases. The V gene's germline CDR1 is LNHDA and CDR2 SQIVND (reference sequence). With V trimmed by 8 bases and J by 9 bases, 14 bases remained unmatched. CDR3 length: 15 amino acids. CDR3: CASGTGQGPLRPQHF. CDR3 nucleotide sequence: TGTGCCAGTGGGACCGGACAGGGGCCCCTGAGGCCCCAGCATTTT.

The chain combines TRBV12-3 or TRBV12-4 with TRBJ2-7; D is ambiguous. This CDR3 comprises 13 residues. The V gene lost 3 bases and the J gene lost 3 bases, with 9 bases spanning the gap. The CDR3 here is CASSFGPHYEQYF. In nucleotides, the CDR3 is TGTGCCAGCAGTTTTGGCCCCCACTACGAGCAGTACTTC.

This clone was seen just once. The chain couples TRBV5-5 to TRBJ2-5, with a weak D call TRBD2 (6 bases). The CDR3 consists of 14 residues. Germline V gives CDR1 SGHKS, CDR2 YYEKEE (reference sequence). The V gene lost 4 bases and the J gene lost 5 bases, with 15 bases spanning the gap. The CDR3 DNA sequence: TGTGCCAGCAGCCCCGGAGGGGTAAAGGAGACCCAGTACTTC. Translating gives CASSPGGVKETQYF.

J is TRBJ2-5 and V is TRBV18, with 9 bases lining up with TRBD1. The germline gives CDR1 KGHSH, CDR2 LQKENI. The CDR3 is 17 residues long. The junction had 9 bases not matched to a gene; V was cut back by 0 bases and J by 4 bases. The CDR3 loop reads CASSPPRTGEGAETQYF. The CDR3 DNA is TGTGCCAGCTCACCACCCCGGACAGGGGAAGGGGCAGAGACCCAGTACTTC.

Here the CDR3 DNA reads TGCGCCAGCAGCTTGGCATTCGGCGAGCAGTACTTC. It encodes CASSLAFGEQYF. The chain has TRBV5-1 and TRBJ2-7; unclear D gene. V lost 0 bases, J lost 6 bases, and 7 bases lay in between. This CDR3 contains 12 residues. Germline loops: CDR1 SGHRS, CDR2 YFSETQ.

This clone was observed once. The rearrangement joins TRBV11-2 to TRBJ2-2, with no clear D. CDR3 length: 14 amino acids. Per germline, CDR1 SGHAT and CDR2 FQNNGV. V lost 0 bases, J lost 4 bases, and 6 bases lay in between. The CDR3 is CASSLESVTGELFF. CDR3 coding DNA: TGTGCCAGCAGCTTAGAGAGTGTCACCGGGGAGCTGTTTTTT. Drawing the rest from reference TRBV11-2 and TRBJ2-2, the complete variable domain is EAGVAQSPRYKIIEKRQSVAFWCNPISGHATLYWYQQILGQGPKLLIQFQNNGVVDDSQLPKDRFSAERLKGVDSTLKIQPAKLEDSAVYLCASSLESVTGELFFGEGSRLTVL.